These 15 T cell receptor beta chains were sequenced from one sample in a study of T-cell reconstitution after alpha-beta-depleted transplantation in children. Unique molecular identifiers were incorporated during preparation of the TCRbeta library. TCRdb used MiXCR to reprocess the PCR reads, holding one entry per CDR3 protein. The data hold 800,000 to 1,000,000 distinct CDR3 sequences, with 25% to 35% observed a single time. Sequenced material: PBMCs, mostly from graft donor cells, taken 360 days after TCRalphabeta/CD19-depleted stem cell transplant. Receptors originate from a boy under two years old who had a stem cell transplant for SCID, so the T cells may come from the graft donor.

CDR3 sequence: CASSWDYRRLTGELFF. The CDR3 DNA sequence: TGTGCCAGCAGCTGGGACTACAGGAGGCTCACCGGGGAGCTGTTTTTT. V and J are TRBV5-5 and TRBJ2-2; 7 bases line up with TRBD2. This CDR3 has 16 residues. Trimming at V came to 3 bases and at J to 4 bases, leaving 9 bases not matched to a gene. Germline V lookup: CDR1 SGHKS, CDR2 YYEKEE (reference sequence).

Only a few counts were recorded for this clonotype. The gene calls are TRBV6-2 or TRBV6-3 and TRBJ1-5; 10 bases are shared with TRBD1. This CDR3 contains 17 residues. Germline V gene data show CDR1 as MNHEY and CDR2 as SVGEGT. After removal of 5 bases from V and 3 bases from J, the junction contained 10 bases not matched to a gene. The CDR3 loop reads CASSTRDRGWANQPQHF. CDR3 coding DNA: TGTGCCAGCAGTACCCGGGACAGGGGATGGGCCAATCAGCCCCAGCATTTT.

In this sample, this clonotype turned up a few times. CDR3 nucleotide sequence: TGTGCCAGCAGCTTAGAACAGCCACCCGTCATCGGGAGCACAGATACGCAGTATTTT. Translated, it gives CASSLEQPPVIGSTDTQYF. The rearrangement joins TRBV7-6 to TRBJ2-3, with D unclear. Trimming shortened V by 1 base and J by 0 bases, and 20 bases separated the two germline ends. Germline assignment: CDR1 SGHVS and CDR2 FNYEAQ. There are 19 residues in the CDR3. The complete variable domain, with remaining parts taken from reference TRBV7-6 and TRBJ2-3, reads GAGVSQSPRYKVTKRGQDVALRCDPISGHVSLYWYRQALGQGPEFLTYFNYEAQQDKSGLPNDRFSAERPEGSISTLTIQRTEQRDSAMYRCASSLEQPPVIGSTDTQYFGPGTRLTVL.

This sequence joins TRBV7-9 and TRBJ2-5, with a tentative D call TRBD2 (7 bases). V dropped 0 bases and J dropped 1 base, with 12 bases sitting between them. The CDR3 is 16 amino acids. Germline V gene data show CDR1 as SEHNR and CDR2 as FQNEAQ (reference sequence). The CDR3, as DNA: TGTGCCAGCAGCTTAGCTCCGCGGGGGCCCCAAGAGACCCAGTACTTC. Translated, it gives CASSLAPRGPQETQYF.

This sequence joins TRBV5-1 and TRBJ2-5; D unresolved. Trimming left V 1 base short and J 1 base short, with 11 bases between. The CDR3 sequence is 15 residues long. Germline V gene lookup returns CDR1 SGHRS and CDR2 YFSETQ. The CDR3 DNA reads TGCGCCAGCAGCTTGATACCCGGAACCCAAGAGACCCAGTACTTC. Protein: CASSLIPGTQETQYF.

V usage is TRBV7-6 and J usage is TRBJ2-6; D ambiguous. With 5 bases removed from V and 0 bases from J, the gap between germline ends came to 14 bases. The CDR3 contains 17 residues. Germline V lookup: CDR1 SGHVS, CDR2 FNYEAQ. The CDR3 DNA reads as TGTGCCAGCAGCCCCCTGGCCGGAAGCTCTGGGGCCAACGTCCTGACTTTC. It yields the protein CASSPLAGSSGANVLTF.

This chain joins TRBV4-1 and TRBJ1-2; D is ambiguous. The germline gives CDR1 MGHRA, CDR2 YSYEKL. V shed 0 bases and J shed 8 bases, with 7 bases lying between them. CDR3 length: 12 residues. CDR3 loop: CASSQDTLGYTF. The CDR3 DNA is TGCGCCAGCAGCCAAGACACCCTCGGCTACACCTTC.

The chain is built from TRBV10-3 and TRBJ2-1; 7 nucleotides line up with TRBD2. This CDR3 contains 14 residues. CDR1 ENHRY and CDR2 SYGVKD come from the germline V gene. The V gene end was trimmed by 4 bases and the J gene end by 8 bases; junction bases not matched to a gene: 8. The CDR3 DNA reads as TGTGCCATCAGTGGGACTAGTTTTCCCGATGAGCAGTTCTTC. Amino acid sequence: CAISGTSFPDEQFF.

This clonotype was observed a few times. The chain carries TRBV5-5 and TRBJ2-3; D uncertain. From germline, CDR1 is SGHKS and CDR2 YYEKEE (reference sequence). The CDR3 has 16 residues. The V gene lost 4 bases and the J gene lost 0 bases, with 15 bases spanning the gap. The CDR3 bases are TGTGCCAGCAGCGTCGAAAGGACCGCTAGCACAGATACGCAGTATTTT. This sequence encodes CASSVERTASTDTQYF.

V is TRBV20-1 and J is TRBJ2-4; the D gene is possibly TRBD2 (7 bases). CDR3 length: 13 amino acids. Germline CDR1 DFQATT, CDR2 SNEGSKA (reference sequence). Deletions cut 2 bases from V and 5 bases from J, with 10 bases between. CDR3 region: CSARRGGQNIQYF. Written as DNA, the CDR3 is TGCAGTGCTAGAAGGGGGGGCCAAAACATTCAGTACTTC.

This chain joins TRBV18 and TRBJ1-3; 8 nucleotides align to TRBD1. V shed 3 bases, J shed 6 bases, and the junction held 7 bases outside the gene matches. Per germline, CDR1 KGHSH and CDR2 LQKENI. This CDR3 has 15 amino acids. The CDR3 reads CASSPVTGEQNTIYF. CDR3 nucleotides: TGTGCCAGCTCACCGGTGACAGGGGAACAAAACACCATATATTTT.

The count of this clonotype is one. The gene calls are TRBV10-3 and TRBJ2-1; D not certain. V dropped 0 bases and J dropped 9 bases, with 3 bases sitting between them. The CDR3 is made up of 11 amino acids. Germline V lookup: CDR1 ENHRY, CDR2 SYGVKD. The CDR3 bases are TGTGCCATCAGTGAGTCGAGTGAGCAGTTCTTC. This gives the protein CAISESSEQFF.

The chain has TRBV5-1 and TRBJ2-5; D is uncertain. CDR1 is SGHRS and CDR2 is YFSETQ in the germline V gene. The length of the CDR3 is 15 residues. Trimming stripped 4 bases from V and 0 bases from J, with 13 bases between. CDR3 sequence: CASSRDGFYQETQYF. The DNA of the CDR3 is TGCGCCAGCAGCCGCGACGGATTTTACCAAGAGACCCAGTACTTC.

The chain combines TRBV29-1 with TRBJ2-7; 7 bases are a match to TRBD2. Germline loops: CDR1 SQVTM, CDR2 ANQGSEA. After removal of 4 bases from V and 5 bases from J, the junction contained 8 bases not matched to a gene. The CDR3 is 13 amino acids. The CDR3 nucleotides read TGCAGCGTTGCTGGTCGACTAGCCCACGAGCAGTACTTC. It codes for CSVAGRLAHEQYF.

V is TRBV7-9 and J is TRBJ2-5, with 7 bases that match TRBD1. The CDR3 has 13 amino acids. V lost 5 bases and J lost 4; bases outside the gene matches: 4. Germline V gives CDR1 SEHNR, CDR2 FQNEAQ (reference sequence). CDR3 region: CASSRKGAETQYF. CDR3 bases: TGTGCCAGCAGCAGAAAGGGGGCAGAGACCCAGTACTTC.